Shown below are 5 T cell receptor beta chains from a single sample sequenced in a study of control samples from healthy donors and cancer patients. Libraries were prepared by immunoSEQ multiplex PCR; TCRdb keeps only in-frame clonotypes and omits some of them. This sample yields 200,000 to 250,000 clones, of which roughly 94% are seen a single time; approximately 1.4% belongs to the top ten. The sample was blood. These receptors all come from a man aged 45 to 65 in good health.

Of note for this clone: Different DNA sequences within this sample yield the same CDR3. The J gene is TRBJ1-2, the V gene TRBV29-1, with 7 bases fitting TRBD1. This CDR3 spans 12 amino acids. Trimming cost V 6 bases and J 4 bases; bases outside gene matches: 5. Germline V gene data show CDR1 as SQVTM and CDR2 as ANQGSEA. CDR3 loop: CSVEQGSYGYTF. The CDR3 nucleotides read TGCAGCGTGGAACAGGGGAGCTATGGCTACACCTTC.

This chain uses TRBV9 with TRBJ2-1; 9 bases align to TRBD2. This CDR3 is built from 16 residues. Germline lookup yields CDR1 SGDLS and CDR2 YYNGEE. After removal of 0 bases from V and 5 bases from J, the junction contained 6 bases not matched to a gene. The CDR3 spells CASSVAGRGGHNEQFF. CDR3 DNA: TGTGCCAGCAGCGTAGCGGGGCGGGGGGGACACAATGAGCAGTTCTTC. The full variable domain, its missing parts supplied by reference TRBV9 and TRBJ2-1, is DSGVTQTPKHLITATGQRVTLRCSPRSGDLSVYWYQQSLDQGLQFLIQYYNGEERAKGNILERFSAQQFPDLHSELNLSSLELGDSALYFCASSVAGRGGHNEQFFGPGTRLTVL.

The chain combines TRBV6-5 with TRBJ1-1; no firm D call. The CDR3 covers 15 residues. Germline values: CDR1 MNHEY, CDR2 SVGAGI. Trimming pared 0 bases from V and 1 base from J, leaving 9 bases between. This chain's CDR3 is CASSYSSFGNTEAFF. The CDR3 nucleotides read TGTGCCAGCAGTTACTCATCATTCGGGAACACTGAAGCTTTCTTT.

The gene calls are TRBV10-1 and TRBJ2-1, with 12 bases matching TRBD2. CDR1 is WNHNN, CDR2 SYGVQD, per germline (reference sequence). V was clipped by 8 bases and J by 9 bases; unmatched bases: 8. The CDR3 contains 14 residues. CDR3 amino acids: CASSTSGGIGEQFF. CDR3 DNA sequence: TGCGCCAGCTCTACTAGCGGGGGGATCGGTGAGCAGTTCTTC.

The chain has TRBV24-1 and TRBJ2-4; TRBD1 or TRBD2 may be the D gene (5 bases each). The CDR3 totals 16 residues. The V and J ends lost 2 bases and 3 bases respectively, with 13 bases between them. Germline-derived CDR1 and CDR2 are KGHDR and SFDVKD. In DNA form, the CDR3 reads TGTGCCACCAGTGATTCGTCGGCTGGGGGCAAAAACATTCAGTACTTC. As protein: CATSDSSAGGKNIQYF.